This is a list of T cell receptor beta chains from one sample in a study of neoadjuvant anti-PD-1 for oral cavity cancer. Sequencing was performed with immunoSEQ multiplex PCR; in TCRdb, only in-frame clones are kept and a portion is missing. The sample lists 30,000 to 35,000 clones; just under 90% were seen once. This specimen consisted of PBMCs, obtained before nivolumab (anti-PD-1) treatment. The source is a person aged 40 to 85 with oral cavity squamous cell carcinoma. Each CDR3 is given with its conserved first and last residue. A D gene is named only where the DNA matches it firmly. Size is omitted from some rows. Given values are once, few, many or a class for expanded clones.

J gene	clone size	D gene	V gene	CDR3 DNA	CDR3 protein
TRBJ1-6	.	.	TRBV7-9	TGTGCCAGCAGCTTACGCAGGGGTCCAAATAATTCACCCCTCCACTTT	CASSLRRGPNNSPLHF
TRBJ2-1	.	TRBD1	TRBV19	TGTGCCAGTAGTATACTGCGGGACAGGGCTGGGAATGAGCAGTTCTTC	CASSILRDRAGNEQFF
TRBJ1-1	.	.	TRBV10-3	TGTGCCATCAGTGAGGCCAGAAACACTGAAGCTTTCTTT	CAISEARNTEAFF
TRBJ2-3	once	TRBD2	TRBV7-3	TGTGCCAGCAGCTCTTCCAAGAGCGGGGGGTGGGATACGCAGTATTTT	CASSSSKSGGWDTQYF
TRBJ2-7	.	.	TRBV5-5	TGTGCCAGCAGCTTGAACGTTAGCCCTACCTACGAGCAGTACTTC	CASSLNVSPTYEQYF
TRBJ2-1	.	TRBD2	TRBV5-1	TGCGCCAGCTGCATAGCGGGGGGAGTCAATGAGCAGTTCTTC	CASCIAGGVNEQFF
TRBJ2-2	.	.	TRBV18	TGTGCCAGCTCACCACCGGCAGGCCCACACACCGGGGAGCTGTTTTTT	CASSPPAGPHTGELFF
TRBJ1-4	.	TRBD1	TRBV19	TGTGCCAGTACCTCGGGACAGGGGGTGGCAACTAATGAAAAACTGTTTTTT	CASTSGQGVATNEKLFF
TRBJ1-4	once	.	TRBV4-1	TGCGCCAGCAGCTGGATAGGGACTAATGAAAAACTGTTTTTT	CASSWIGTNEKLFF
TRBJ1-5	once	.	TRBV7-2	TGTGCCAGCAGCTTAGAAACCGGACGGACTTGGGCAGCTCAGCCCCAGCATTTT	CASSLETGRTWAAQPQHF
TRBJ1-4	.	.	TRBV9	TGTGCCAGCAGCGTAGACGGCTTCCCAAACAATGAAAAACTGTTTTTT	CASSVDGFPNNEKLFF
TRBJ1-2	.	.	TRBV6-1	TGTGCCAGCAGTGAAGGGGTCGAGGGGGTATCTGGCTACACCTTC	CASSEGVEGVSGYTF
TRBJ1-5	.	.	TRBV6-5	TGTGCCAGCAGTTACTCGTCGATGGGGAGCAATCAGCCCCAGCATTTT	CASSYSSMGSNQPQHF
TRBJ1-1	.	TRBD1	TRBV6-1	TGTGCCAGCAGTGAACATCAGGGGGCGCCGAACACTGAAGCTTTCTTT	CASSEHQGAPNTEAFF
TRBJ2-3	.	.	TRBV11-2	TGTGCCAGCAGCTTCCTAGGGGCGGCAGATACGCAGTATTTT	CASSFLGAADTQYF
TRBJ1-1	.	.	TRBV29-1	TGCAGCGTTGCGCGGACAATCCTACGAGGCGCTGAAGCTTTCTTT	CSVARTILRGAEAFF
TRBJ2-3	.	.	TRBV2	TGTGCCAGCAGTGAAGGGACAGCGACAGATACGCAGTATTTT	CASSEGTATDTQYF
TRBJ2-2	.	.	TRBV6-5	TGTGCCAGCAGTTACGCCCGGCCTGACACCGGGGAGCTGTTTTTT	CASSYARPDTGELFF
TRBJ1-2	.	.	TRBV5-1	TGCGCCAGCAGCCTGAGCCCGGGTTCTAACTATGGCTACACCTTC	CASSLSPGSNYGYTF
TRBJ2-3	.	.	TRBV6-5	TGTGCCAGCAGTTACTCGCCAGGTTCTAGCACAGATACGCAGTATTTT	CASSYSPGSSTDTQYF
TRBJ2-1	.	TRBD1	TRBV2	TGTGCCAGCAGAGACAGGGGCTTCTCCTACAATGAGCAGTTCTTC	CASRDRGFSYNEQFF
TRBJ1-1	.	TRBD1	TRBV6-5	TGTGCCAGCAGGGCCGACAGGGTGAGTGGTGCTTTCTTT	CASRADRVSGAFF
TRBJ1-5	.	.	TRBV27	TGTGCCAGCAGCGGGTTCGGCGTGGGGAATCAGCCCCAGCATTTT	CASSGFGVGNQPQHF
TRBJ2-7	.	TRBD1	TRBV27	TGTGCCAGCAGTTGGACGGGACAGGGGGCGAGGGAGCAGTACTTC	CASSWTGQGAREQYF
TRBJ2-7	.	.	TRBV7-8	TGTGCCAGCAGCTTAGAGGTCCCCTACGAGCAGTACTTC	CASSLEVPYEQYF
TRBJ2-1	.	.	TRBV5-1	TGCGCCAGCAGCTTGGTTGCGAGCTCCTACAATGAGCAGTTCTTC	CASSLVASSYNEQFF
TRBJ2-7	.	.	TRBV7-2	TGTGCCAGCAGCTTAGCGGGCCTAGCCGCCTACGAGCAGTACTTC	CASSLAGLAAYEQYF
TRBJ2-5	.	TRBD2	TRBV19	TGTGCCAGTAGTGCTCTAGCGGGGACTGGGGAGACCCAGTACTTC	CASSALAGTGETQYF